This passage covers 9 T cell receptor beta chains from one sample sequenced in a study of blood T cell repertoires in COVID-19. Assay: immunoSEQ multiplex PCR; the TCRdb copy retains only in-frame clones and omits some. Of about half a million clones listed, approximately 85% are singletons. The sample was peripheral blood. These receptors originate from a human donor in a cohort sampled during active COVID-19.

This clone has only a few counts. The V call is TRBV18, the J call TRBJ1-2, with a tentative D call TRBD1 (5 bases). Germline V gives CDR1 KGHSH, CDR2 LQKENI. Trimming stripped 2 bases from V and 4 bases from J, with 11 bases between. The CDR3 runs to 14 residues. CDR3 bases: TGTGCCAGCTCACCAACGACAGTTTTCTATGGCTACACCTTC. Translated, it gives CASSPTTVFYGYTF.

The chain joins TRBV7-3 to TRBJ1-1; TRBD1 matches at 8 bases. The CDR3 is made up of 14 amino acids. The V and J ends lost 4 bases and 7 bases, in that order; junction bases with no gene match: 8. The germline gives CDR1 SGHTA, CDR2 FQGTGA. For the CDR3, the DNA is TGTGCCAGCAGCTCCCCGGACAGGGCGGGTGAAGCTTTCTTT. Its translation: CASSSPDRAGEAFF.

This clone was picked up a small number of times. The sample carries other DNA sequences with the same CDR3. This chain connects TRBV19 to TRBJ2-6; D ambiguous. Trimming took off 9 bases at V and 0 bases at J, with 6 bases between the two ends. The CDR3 extends over 13 amino acids. Germline-derived CDR1 and CDR2 are LNHDA and SQIVND (reference sequence). The CDR3, as DNA: TGTGCCAGCAGATCCTCTGGGGCCAACGTCCTGACTTTC. Protein: CASRSSGANVLTF.

This chain joins TRBV3-1 (or the pseudogene TRBV3-2) and TRBJ1-2; D possibly corresponds to TRBD1 (5 bases). Germline CDR1 and CDR2: LGHDT and YNNKEL (reference sequence). The CDR3 has 14 amino acids. Trimming shortened V by 1 base and J by 8 bases, and 14 bases separated the two germline ends. The CDR3 loop is CASSQGGSARGYTF. CDR3 coding DNA: TGTGCCAGCAGCCAAGGGGGCAGTGCGAGGGGCTACACCTTC.

V is TRBV9 and J is TRBJ2-1; possible D gene TRBD2, 6 bases. The CDR3 extends over 16 amino acids. Germline V CDR1 and CDR2: SGDLS, YYNGEE. Deletions cut 4 bases from V and 5 bases from J, with 19 bases between. The CDR3 is CASSPVEGGRNNEQFF. CDR3 coding DNA: TGTGCCAGCAGCCCGGTGGAGGGAGGCAGGAACAATGAGCAGTTCTTC.

This rearrangement joins TRBV30 to TRBJ2-5, with 7 bases matching TRBD2. Trimming removed 7 bases from V and 5 bases from J; junction bases left unmatched: 7. In germline, CDR1 is GTSNPN, CDR2 SVGIG (reference sequence). CDR3 length equals 12 residues. CDR3 amino acids: CALALGGETQYF. DNA for the CDR3: TGTGCCTTGGCCCTGGGGGGGGAGACCCAGTACTTC. The whole variable domain, remainder taken from reference TRBV30 and TRBJ2-5, is SQTIHQWPATLVQPVGSPLSLECTVEGTSNPNLYWYRQAAGRGLQLLFYSVGIGQISSEVPQNLSASRPQDRQFILSSKKLLLSDSGFYLCALALGGETQYFGPGTRLLVL.

The chain links TRBV3-1 (or the pseudogene TRBV3-2) to TRBJ1-2; D is undetermined. V was clipped by 5 bases and J by 0 bases, with 10 bases between them. The CDR3 extends over 14 amino acids. Per the germline V gene, CDR1 is LGHDT and CDR2 is YNNKEL (reference sequence). CDR3 in DNA: TGTGCCAGCAGCTCGGTCGATGCTAACTATGGCTACACCTTC. Translating gives CASSSVDANYGYTF.

The chain is built from TRBV9 and TRBJ2-1, with D possibly matching TRBD2 (6 bases). CDR1 and CDR2 (germline): SGDLS, YYNGEE. V was cut by 0 bases and J by 10 bases, with 17 bases left in between. CDR3 length equals 15 residues. The CDR3 loop reads CASSVDSGTWNEQFF. The CDR3 DNA reads TGTGCCAGCAGCGTAGATTCTGGGACTTGGAACGAGCAGTTCTTC. The variable domain in full, completed from reference TRBV9 and TRBJ2-1, reads DSGVTQTPKHLITATGQRVTLRCSPRSGDLSVYWYQQSLDQGLQFLIQYYNGEERAKGNILERFSAQQFPDLHSELNLSSLELGDSALYFCASSVDSGTWNEQFFGPGTRLTVL.

This chain uses TRBV6-5 with TRBJ2-3; D gene uncertain. The germline V gene has CDR1 MNHEY and CDR2 SVGAGI. Trimming took 6 bases from V and 1 from J, leaving 14 bases between them. The CDR3 spans 15 residues. The CDR3 here is CASRVLRSRTDTQYF. CDR3 DNA: TGTGCCAGCAGGGTCCTCAGGTCGCGCACAGATACGCAGTATTTT.